This TCR beta chain came from a study of T cell responses to AZD1222 COVID-19 vaccine. Study-wide background: Timing groups of about 4 and about 12 weeks for second doses were pooled.

The CDR3 has 14 residues. Germline trimming cut 5 bases from V and 4 bases from J; bases unmatched to any gene: 2. Germline lookup yields CDR1 PRHDT and CDR2 FYEKMQ (reference sequence). Profiled with immunoSEQ multiplex PCR; TCRdb holds only in-frame clones, not every one. The sample has roughly 100,000 clones, about 92% seen once. Study-level points and caveats: The sample set comprised mostly white British donors with more females, and clonal diversity was possibly underestimated. Breadth and depth of Spike-specific TCRs rose after two AZD1222 doses.

In this sample, this clone turned up once. Its matching antigen is unknown. The origin of this receptor is an adult in good health. V gene TRBV13 combines with J gene TRBJ2-1; 10 nucleotides match TRBD2. The starting material was peripheral blood, obtained on day 0 of AZD1222 vaccination. The CDR3 nucleotides read TGTGCCAGCAGCCAGCGGGGGGGATACAATGAGCAGTTCTTC. This encodes CASSQRGGYNEQFF. Looking up the rest from reference TRBV13 and TRBJ2-1 gives the full variable domain: AAGVIQSPRHLIKEKRETATLKCYPIPRHDTVYWYQQGPGQDPQFLISFYEKMQSDKGSIPDRFSAQQFSDYHSELNMSSLELGDSALYFCASSQRGGYNEQFFGPGTRLTVL.